Below, 25 T cell receptor beta chains from the same sample are listed, as sequenced in a study of CD8+CD57+ T cells in acquired aplastic anemia. According to the study, genomic DNA was the template for TCR beta VDJ and CDR3 profiling. One entry per CDR3 protein, called by TCRdb with MiXCR from the reads. The sample consists of about 170,000 distinct CDR3 sequences, about 64% of them appearing once. Source material: sorted CD4+, CD8+, or CD8+CD57+ T cells (not recorded which) from PBMCs. The receptors originated from a human donor in good health.

The chain uses TRBV6-1 and TRBJ1-3; D is uncertain. The CDR3 runs 16 residues. CDR1 and CDR2 from the germline V gene are MNHNS and SASEGT. The V and J ends lost 2 bases and 0 bases respectively, with 11 bases between them. As DNA, the CDR3 is TGTGCCAGCAGTGAACAAACAGAGATCTCTGGAAACACCATATATTTT. Translation: CASSEQTEISGNTIYF.

This clonotype was seen just once. Relative to the germline gene, one junction end is altered; a read error may explain this. V gene TRBV5-6 combines with J gene TRBJ2-1; tentative D call: TRBD2 (8 bases). This CDR3 comprises 15 residues. Germline CDR1 reads SGHDT; CDR2 reads YYEEEE. Here the CDR3 reads CASSLRGRGDNEQLF. The CDR3 nucleotides are TGTGCCAGCAGCTTAAGGGGGCGGGGGGACAATGAGCAGCTCTTC.

This clonotype has just a few counts. One junction end does not reproduce the germline sequence, and a read error may be involved. The chain recombines TRBV9 with TRBJ2-3, with D perhaps matching TRBD2 (7 bases). The CDR3 spans 17 residues. Germline CDR1 SGDLS, CDR2 YYNGEE. The CDR3 region has the DNA TGTGCCGGCAGCACCTCGGGGGGAGGGGGGTTCACAGATACGCAGTATTTT. Its translation: CAGSTSGGGGFTDTQYF.

This clonotype appeared many times. The chain is built from TRBV15 and TRBJ2-7, with a tentative D call TRBD1 (6 bases). V gave up 5 bases and J gave up 0 bases, with 14 bases separating them. The CDR3 is made up of 15 amino acids. Germline CDR1 is LNHNV and CDR2 is YYDKDF (reference sequence). CDR3 sequence reads: CATSGEQGSSYEQYF. In DNA, the CDR3 is TGTGCCACCAGCGGCGAGCAGGGGAGCTCCTACGAGCAGTACTTC.

The chain has TRBV7-9 and TRBJ2-7, with TRBD1 matching 7 bases. V shed 5 bases and J 2 bases; nucleotides not matched to a gene: 6. Germline V CDR1 and CDR2: SEHNR, FQNEAQ (reference sequence). This CDR3 has 14 residues. CDR3 sequence: CASSRIGTAYEQYF. In nucleotides, the CDR3 is TGTGCCAGCAGCCGTATCGGGACAGCCTACGAGCAGTACTTC. The variable domain in full, completed from reference TRBV7-9 and TRBJ2-7, reads DTGVSQNPRHKITKRGQNVTFRCDPISEHNRLYWYRQTLGQGPEFLTYFQNEAQLEKSRLLSDRFSAERPKGSFSTLEIQRTEQGDSAMYLCASSRIGTAYEQYFGPGTRLTVT.

For this clonotype: Compared with germline, one end of the junction differs, possibly owing to a read error. V and J are TRBV5-5 and TRBJ2-7, with 10 bases that match TRBD2. Per germline, CDR1 SGHKS and CDR2 YYEKEE (reference sequence). The CDR3 is 14 amino acids. The CDR3 DNA is TGCGCCAGCAGGGTAGTAGCGGGGGGATACGAGCAGTACTTC. Translating gives CASRVVAGGYEQYF.

This chain joins TRBV7-2 and TRBJ1-5; D gene unclear. The CDR3 length is 15 residues. CDR1 is SGHTA, CDR2 FQGNSA, per germline. V was trimmed by 4 bases and J by 0 bases, leaving 10 bases between them. As DNA, the CDR3 is TGTGCCAGCAGCTCTTCACCAAATAGCAATCAGCCCCAGCATTTT. Translation gives CASSSSPNSNQPQHF.

This clonotype was seen ten or more times. The chain is built from TRBV11-2 and TRBJ2-7, with a possible D match to TRBD2 (6 bases). Germline lookup yields CDR1 SGHAT and CDR2 FQNNGV. The CDR3 is made up of 17 amino acids. V was clipped by 4 bases and J by 3 bases, with 22 bases between them. This CDR3 reads CASSSLSSEPAIYEQYF. For the CDR3, the DNA is TGTGCCAGCAGCTCCCTATCTAGCGAGCCGGCGATCTACGAGCAGTACTTC.

This clonotype was counted many times. The chain carries TRBV5-1 and TRBJ2-7; 8 bases match TRBD1. With V trimmed by 4 bases and J by 5 bases, 5 bases remained unmatched. In germline, CDR1 is SGHRS, CDR2 YFSETQ. This CDR3 has 13 residues. The CDR3 DNA is TGCGCCAGCAGCAGGACAGGGTTCCACGAGCAGTACTTC. This translates into CASSRTGFHEQYF. The full variable domain, completed using reference TRBV5-1 and TRBJ2-7, is KAGVTQTPRYLIKTRGQQVTLSCSPISGHRSVSWYQQTPGQGLQFLFEYFSETQRNKGNFPGRFSGRQFSNSRSEMNVSTLELGDSALYLCASSRTGFHEQYFGPGTRLTVT.

As concerns this clonotype: A read error may account for a junction end that differs from germline. The gene calls are TRBV6-5 and TRBJ2-4, with TRBD2 matching 8 bases. Germline loops: CDR1 MNHEY, CDR2 SVGAGI. CDR3 length equals 13 residues. CDR3 sequence: CASSEVEGGGSQF. Written as DNA, the CDR3 is TGTGCCAGCAGTGAAGTGGAAGGCGGGGGGTCCCAGTTC.

V usage is TRBV7-2 and J usage is TRBJ2-5; D could derive from TRBD1 or TRBD2 (7 bases each). Trimming stripped 5 bases from V and 5 bases from J, with 15 bases between. Germline V gene lookup returns CDR1 SGHTA and CDR2 FQGNSA. The length of the CDR3 is 14 residues. CDR3 protein: CASSQGGGEETQYF. In DNA form, the CDR3 reads TGTGCCAGCAGCCAGGGGGGGGGGGAGGAGACCCAGTACTTC. Together with reference TRBV7-2 and TRBJ2-5, the CDR3 gives the full variable domain: GAGVSQSPSNKVTEKGKDVELRCDPISGHTALYWYRQSLGQGLEFLIYFQGNSAPDKSGLPSDRFSAERTGGSVSTLTIQRTQQEDSAVYLCASSQGGGEETQYFGPGTRLLVL.

V is TRBV19 and J is TRBJ1-3; unclear D gene. Germline V gives CDR1 LNHDA, CDR2 SQIVND (reference sequence). The CDR3 extends over 13 amino acids. Trimming stripped 4 bases from V and 8 bases from J, with 12 bases between. The CDR3 spells CASSKDQEDTIYF. Here the CDR3 DNA reads TGTGCCAGTAGTAAGGACCAAGAGGACACCATATATTTT.

This clonotype occurred a few times. V is TRBV6-5 and J is TRBJ1-6; 9 bases line up with TRBD1. The CDR3 totals 15 residues. Germline CDR1 MNHEY, CDR2 SVGAGI. V gave up 5 bases and J gave up 9 bases; unmatched junction bases: 8. Here the CDR3 DNA reads TGTGCCAGCAGTGGGGGACAGGGACTTCGTTCACCCCTCCACTTT. Its protein product is CASSGGQGLRSPLHF.

This clonotype was observed many times. The rearrangement joins TRBV5-1 to TRBJ2-7, with D uncertain. This CDR3 has 13 amino acids. Between the trimmed V and J ends, which lost 3 bases and 0 bases, there was a span of 7 bases. Germline assignment: CDR1 SGHRS and CDR2 YFSETQ. For the CDR3, the DNA is TGCGCCAGCAGCTCCCAAACCTCCTACGAGCAGTACTTC. Translation gives CASSSQTSYEQYF.

The chain employs TRBV20-1 and TRBJ1-1; TRBD1 is a possible D gene (5 bases). The CDR3 contains 12 residues. Per the germline V gene, CDR1 is DFQATT and CDR2 is SNEGSKA (reference sequence). V was pared by 1 base and J by 5 bases, with 8 bases between. The CDR3 DNA is TGCAGTGCTAGAGTAGGGGAGACTGAAGCTTTCTTT. It is translated as CSARVGETEAFF.

The chain links TRBV7-8 to TRBJ2-3, with 7 bases lining up with TRBD1. This CDR3 is 15 amino acids long. V trimming: 6 bases; J trimming: 2 bases; junction bases outside the gene matches: 8. The germline gives CDR1 SGHVS, CDR2 FQNEAQ. The DNA for the CDR3 is TGTGCCAGCAGTTTAACAGGGGTGAACACAGATACGCAGTATTTT. Amino acids: CASSLTGVNTDTQYF.

The genes are TRBV7-8 and TRBJ1-1; maybe TRBD1 (6 bases). The length of the CDR3 is 13 residues. CDR1 is SGHVS and CDR2 is FQNEAQ in the germline V gene. V gave up 4 bases and J gave up 5 bases, with 11 bases separating them. CDR3: CASSSTGRTEAFF. The CDR3 DNA reads TGTGCCAGCAGCTCCACAGGGAGGACTGAAGCTTTCTTT. Drawing the rest from reference TRBV7-8 and TRBJ1-1, the complete variable domain is GAGVSQSPRYKVAKRGQDVALRCDPISGHVSLFWYQQALGQGPEFLTYFQNEAQLDKSGLPSDRFFAERPEGSVSTLKIQRTQQEDSAVYLCASSSTGRTEAFFGQGTRLTVV.

The chain links TRBV20-1 to TRBJ1-1; 7 bases are shared with TRBD1. J gave up 0 bases and V 2 bases, and 3 bases lay outside the gene matches. CDR3 length: 14 amino acids. The germline gives CDR1 DFQATT, CDR2 SNEGSKA (reference sequence). The CDR3 coding sequence is TGCAGTGCTAGAATAGGACAGGTGAACACTGAAGCTTTCTTT. Encoded protein: CSARIGQVNTEAFF.

The chain couples TRBV5-1 to TRBJ2-7; 7 nucleotides agree with TRBD1. This CDR3 spans 16 amino acids. With V trimmed by 0 bases and J by 0 bases, 6 bases remained unmatched. From germline, CDR1 is SGHRS and CDR2 YFSETQ. The CDR3 region is CASSLAPGQSSYEQYF. The CDR3, as DNA: TGCGCCAGCAGCTTGGCCCCGGGACAGAGCTCCTACGAGCAGTACTTC. The full variable domain, in which reference TRBV5-1 and TRBJ2-7 provide the parts outside the CDR3, is KAGVTQTPRYLIKTRGQQVTLSCSPISGHRSVSWYQQTPGQGLQFLFEYFSETQRNKGNFPGRFSGRQFSNSRSEMNVSTLELGDSALYLCASSLAPGQSSYEQYFGPGTRLTVT.

V usage is TRBV10-3 and J usage is TRBJ2-3, with 8 bases identical to TRBD1. The CDR3 is 16 residues long. From germline, CDR1 is ENHRY and CDR2 SYGVKD. The J segment lost 0 bases and the V segment lost 6 bases, leaving 8 bases of the junction unmatched. The CDR3 nucleotides are TGTGCCATCAGCCAGGGGACAGGAGACAGCACAGATACGCAGTATTTT. As protein: CAISQGTGDSTDTQYF.

J is TRBJ1-2 and V is TRBV7-9; 7 bases are a match to TRBD1. V shed 5 bases and J 4 bases; nucleotides not matched to a gene: 10. The CDR3 has 15 amino acids. CDR1 SEHNR and CDR2 FQNEAQ come from the germline V gene (reference sequence). Here the CDR3 DNA reads TGTGCCAGCAGCCCTATAGACAGGGCCGGCTATGGCTACACCTTC. It codes for CASSPIDRAGYGYTF.

The chain uses TRBV20-1 and TRBJ1-3; D ambiguous. Trimming pared 0 bases from V and 1 base from J, leaving 10 bases between. Germline assignment: CDR1 DFQATT and CDR2 SNEGSKA (reference sequence). The CDR3 sequence is 15 residues long. In DNA form, the CDR3 reads TGCAGTGCTAGAGACAAGAGGACTTCTGGAAACACCATATATTTT. The encoded protein is CSARDKRTSGNTIYF.

This clonotype was observed a handful of times. J is TRBJ2-5 and V is TRBV19; 9 nucleotides match TRBD2. CDR1 and CDR2 (germline): LNHDA, SQIVND (reference sequence). V lost 10 bases and J lost 2; bases outside the gene matches: 8. There are 14 residues in the CDR3. This chain's CDR3 is CATSLAGGQETQYF. The CDR3, as DNA: TGTGCCACCTCCCTCGCGGGAGGGCAAGAGACCCAGTACTTC.

In the case of this clonotype: Sequence at one end of the junction differs from germline and may be a read error. V usage is TRBV11-1 and J usage is TRBJ2-1, with D perhaps matching TRBD2 (5 bases). This CDR3 is 13 amino acids long. Germline assignment: CDR1 SGHAT and CDR2 FQDESV (reference sequence). In nucleotides, the CDR3 is TGCGCCAGCAGCCCGGAAGCGGTAAATGAGCAGTTCTTC. This translates into CASSPEAVNEQFF.

The chain couples TRBV2 to TRBJ2-2, with D unresolved. The V gene's germline CDR1 is SNHLY and CDR2 FYNNEI. V lost 1 base, J lost 4 bases, and 10 bases lay in between. CDR3 length equals 15 residues. The CDR3 region has the DNA TGTGCCAGCAGTGAAGAACACCCTGGCACCGGGGAGCTGTTTTTT. Translated, it gives CASSEEHPGTGELFF.